This entry features one TCR beta chain sequence. This sample was taken from a study of blood T cell repertoires in COVID-19. Study-level background: The study drew acute and convalescent COVID-19 samples from the United States, Italy and Spain. Sample material is recorded as cDNA or gDNA derived from T cells, B-cell-depleted T cells, or PBMCs.

There are 15 residues in the CDR3. CDR1 is KGHDR and CDR2 is SFDVKD in the germline V gene. V lost 3 bases, J lost 5 bases, and 7 bases stayed unmatched. Per the original data handling: Reference gene primer amplification gave estimated nucleated cell counts. The table came from immunoSEQ multiplex PCR; TCRdb's copy has only in-frame clones and leaves some out. That table is the source of V, J and clone size, and D and trimming were worked out from the DNA. Found here are around 120,000 clones, 65% to 80% of them singletons; the top ten hold roughly 20%. The chain combines TRBV24-1 with TRBJ2-5; the match to TRBD1 covers 8 bases. The receptor was isolated from an older man with active or convalescent COVID-19. Sequencing was carried out using peripheral blood. The CDR3 is CATSDPTGAGETQYF. The CDR3 DNA is TGTGCCACCAGTGATCCGACAGGGGCCGGGGAGACCCAGTACTTC.